This section outlines one T cell receptor beta chain sequence together with its context. Trimming removed 0 bases from V and 4 bases from J; junction bases left unmatched: 7. The germline V gene has CDR1 PRHDT and CDR2 FYEKMQ (reference sequence). The CDR3 contains 16 residues. This sample was taken from a study of T cells after somatic rescue of genetic block. Data came from immunoSEQ multiplex PCR; TCRdb stores just in-frame clones and leaves some out. The repertoire holds approximately 67,000 clones, with about 90% as singletons. The receptor comes from a man between 35 and 55 years old. V and J are TRBV13 and TRBJ2-7; 9 bases align to TRBD1. The sample was peripheral blood mononuclear cells (PBMCs). For the CDR3, the DNA is TGTGCCAGCAGCTTAGGCCTTAGGACAGGGGTTTACGAGCAGTACTTC. Translating it yields CASSLGLRTGVYEQYF.